Below are 17 T cell receptor beta chains sequenced from a single sample in a study of cytomegalovirus exposure and HLA in healthy donors. The PCR contained 60 Vbeta and 13 Jbeta primers. TCRdb's copy holds only in-frame clones and misses some; the assay was immunoSEQ multiplex PCR. This sample's table reports 140,000 to 150,000 clones. The sample consisted of PBMCs. These receptors originate from a male donor in good health and CMV-seronegative.

The chain uses TRBV5-1 and TRBJ1-1, with a tentative D call TRBD1 (6 bases). V was pared by 4 bases and J by 5 bases, with 15 bases between. This CDR3 is 14 amino acids long. Germline CDR1 SGHRS, CDR2 YFSETQ. CDR3 bases: TGCGCCAGCAGCCCCTTTTCAGGGGCTACTGAAGCTTTCTTT. As protein: CASSPFSGATEAFF. The full variable domain, rest sourced from reference TRBV5-1 and TRBJ1-1, is KAGVTQTPRYLIKTRGQQVTLSCSPISGHRSVSWYQQTPGQGLQFLFEYFSETQRNKGNFPGRFSGRQFSNSRSEMNVSTLELGDSALYLCASSPFSGATEAFFGQGTRLTVV.

The chain has TRBV13 and TRBJ2-1, with 9 bases fitting TRBD2. The germline CDR1 and CDR2 sequences are PRHDT and FYEKMQ (reference sequence). CDR3 length: 16 residues. V shed 4 bases and J 8 bases; nucleotides not matched to a gene: 12. The CDR3 here is CASSSPFAGGPDEQFF. For the CDR3, the DNA is TGTGCCAGCAGCTCCCCTTTTGCGGGGGGGCCCGATGAGCAGTTCTTC.

The V call is TRBV30, the J call TRBJ1-5; 9 positions agree with TRBD1. Per germline, CDR1 GTSNPN and CDR2 SVGIG (reference sequence). CDR3 size: 17 residues. V shed 0 bases, J shed 6 bases, and the junction held 12 bases outside the gene matches. The CDR3 nucleotides read TGTGCCTGGAGTGTAGGGGTGGGGACAGGGTTGGGTCAGCCCCAGCATTTT. It yields the protein CAWSVGVGTGLGQPQHF. The variable domain in full, completed from reference TRBV30 and TRBJ1-5, reads SQTIHQWPATLVQPVGSPLSLECTVEGTSNPNLYWYRQAAGRGLQLLFYSVGIGQISSEVPQNLSASRPQDRQFILSSKKLLLSDSGFYLCAWSVGVGTGLGQPQHFGDGTRLSIL.

This sequence joins TRBV4-3 and TRBJ2-6; D is uncertain. V lost 1 base and J 0 bases, leaving 4 bases between the germline ends. This CDR3 is 15 amino acids long. Germline assignment: CDR1 LGHNA and CDR2 YSLEER. The CDR3 DNA follows: TGCGCCAGCAGCCAAGGGAGCTCTGGGGCCAACGTCCTGACTTTC. Amino acid sequence: CASSQGSSGANVLTF.

The chain recombines TRBV27 with TRBJ2-1; D gene unclear. CDR3 size: 12 residues. V was shortened by 6 bases and J by 7 bases, with 10 bases between the two germline ends. CDR1 and CDR2 (germline): MNHEY, SMNVEV (reference sequence). In DNA form, the CDR3 reads TGTGCCAGCAGGATATCTAGGAATGAGCAGTTCTTC. This sequence encodes CASRISRNEQFF.

V and J are TRBV5-1 and TRBJ1-2; no clear D. V was shortened by 0 bases and J by 4 bases, with 10 bases between the two germline ends. Germline CDR1 is SGHRS and CDR2 is YFSETQ. The CDR3 has 14 residues. CDR3 in DNA: TGCGCCAGCAGCTTGGGTGGCAGTTCCTATGGCTACACCTTC. This translates into CASSLGGSSYGYTF.

Note on this clone: Other DNA sequences of this sample code for an identical CDR3. The V call is TRBV29-1, the J call TRBJ2-3; 9 bases are a match to TRBD2. Trimming removed 7 bases from V and 4 bases from J; junction bases left unmatched: 6. From germline, CDR1 is SQVTM and CDR2 ANQGSEA. The CDR3 consists of 13 residues. CDR3 in amino acids: CSGSLAGPDTQYF. CDR3 bases: TGCAGCGGGTCGCTAGCGGGGCCAGATACGCAGTATTTT.

The CDR3 reads CASSLAVNEQFF. The CDR3 nucleotides are TGCGCCAGCAGCTTGGCCGTGAATGAGCAGTTCTTC. The chain joins TRBV5-1 to TRBJ2-1, with no clear D. Germline CDR1 and CDR2: SGHRS and YFSETQ. Trimming took 0 bases from V and 7 from J, leaving 5 bases between them. This CDR3 is 12 amino acids long.

CDR3 residues: CASSLFPLGGRTEAFF. The CDR3 region has the DNA TGTGCCAGCAGTTTATTCCCCTTAGGGGGCCGTACTGAAGCTTTCTTT. This chain uses TRBV27 with TRBJ1-1; 7 bases are a match to TRBD1. V lost 1 base and J lost 5; bases outside the gene matches: 10. Germline assignment: CDR1 MNHEY and CDR2 SMNVEV (reference sequence). The CDR3 is 16 residues long.

This sequence joins TRBV4-3 and TRBJ1-5, with D hard to call. The length of the CDR3 is 15 residues. The V gene's germline CDR1 is LGHNA and CDR2 YSLEER. V was shortened by 0 bases and J by 2 bases, with 8 bases between the two germline ends. The CDR3 nucleotides are TGCGCCAGCAGCCAAGATTTGAGAGGCAATCAGCCCCAGCATTTT. Amino acid sequence: CASSQDLRGNQPQHF.

This sequence joins TRBV19 and TRBJ1-2; the match to TRBD1 covers 9 bases. CDR1 and CDR2 (germline): LNHDA, SQIVND (reference sequence). The CDR3 is 15 amino acids. The V segment lost 3 bases and the J segment 5 bases; nucleotides outside the gene matches: 7. The CDR3 nucleotides read TGTGCCAGTAGTATTCTCGGGACAGGGAAATATGGCTACACCTTC. Translating gives CASSILGTGKYGYTF.

The V gene is TRBV2, the J gene TRBJ1-2, with 7 bases that match TRBD1. Germline trimming cut 11 bases from V and 5 bases from J; bases unmatched to any gene: 8. CDR3 length equals 12 residues. Germline CDR1 is SNHLY and CDR2 is FYNNEI. CDR3 bases: TGTGCCTCTAGGGGACAGATTTATGGCTACACCTTC. Encoded protein: CASRGQIYGYTF.

V and J are TRBV30 and TRBJ1-6, with 7 bases identical to TRBD1. This CDR3 has 15 residues. V was pared by 7 bases and J by 10 bases, with 16 bases of the junction left unmatched. Germline assignment: CDR1 GTSNPN and CDR2 SVGIG (reference sequence). Here the CDR3 reads CASRPPKGAYSPLHF. The CDR3 nucleotides read TGTGCCTCCCGTCCCCCCAAGGGGGCATACTCACCCCTCCACTTT. Drawing the rest from reference TRBV30 and TRBJ1-6, the complete variable domain is SQTIHQWPATLVQPVGSPLSLECTVEGTSNPNLYWYRQAAGRGLQLLFYSVGIGQISSEVPQNLSASRPQDRQFILSSKKLLLSDSGFYLCASRPPKGAYSPLHFGNGTRLTVT.

The chain recombines TRBV30 with TRBJ2-7, with TRBD2 matching 8 bases. This CDR3 contains 12 residues. The V segment lost 5 bases and the J segment 7 bases; nucleotides outside the gene matches: 7. Germline CDR1 and CDR2: GTSNPN and SVGIG (reference sequence). The CDR3 DNA reads TGTGCCTGGTCACGGGGGGGGCTTGAGCAGTACTTC. This codes for CAWSRGGLEQYF.

This CDR3 reads CASSLVQGESYTF. The CDR3 DNA follows: TGTGCCAGCAGCTTAGTACAGGGGGAGAGCTACACCTTC. V gene TRBV7-9 combines with J gene TRBJ1-2; 8 bases agree with TRBD1. Germline values: CDR1 SEHNR, CDR2 FQNEAQ (reference sequence). CDR3 size: 13 residues. Trimming at V came to 1 base and at J to 9 bases, leaving 4 bases not matched to a gene.

The chain has TRBV5-1 and TRBJ1-4; weak D call: TRBD1 (5 bases). CDR3 length: 14 amino acids. Trimming removed 4 bases from V and 2 bases from J, with 9 bases in between. CDR1 SGHRS and CDR2 YFSETQ come from the germline V gene. This CDR3 reads CASSLDSTNEKLFF. The CDR3 DNA follows: TGCGCCAGCAGCCTTGACAGCACTAATGAAAAACTGTTTTTT.

The DNA of the CDR3 is TGTGCCAGCAGTTACTCGTTCGGGGGCGAGCAGTACTTC. Its translation: CASSYSFGGEQYF. The chain has TRBV6-5 and TRBJ2-7, with a tentative D call TRBD2 (6 bases). CDR1 is MNHEY and CDR2 is SVGAGI in the germline V gene. The CDR3 sequence is 13 residues long. Trimming removed 0 bases at V and 6 bases at J, with 9 bases between.